A single sample is the source of the 18 T cell receptor beta chains below, sequenced in a study of blood T cell repertoires in COVID-19. Measured with immunoSEQ multiplex PCR; TCRdb has only the in-frame clones, and not every one. The sample lists about 130,000 clones; 85% were seen once. Material for sequencing was peripheral blood. The receptors here all came from an elderly man with active or convalescent COVID-19.

This sequence joins TRBV24-1 and TRBJ1-2; 10 bases map to TRBD1. This CDR3 comprises 14 residues. V lost 4 bases and J lost 8; bases outside the gene matches: 6. Germline V gives CDR1 KGHDR, CDR2 SFDVKD. CDR3 in amino acids: CATSDPGTGVGYTF. The DNA of the CDR3 is TGTGCCACCAGTGACCCCGGGACAGGGGTCGGCTACACCTTC.

V usage is TRBV6-5 and J usage is TRBJ1-4; a possible D gene is TRBD1 (6 bases). Trimming shortened V by 10 bases and J by 3 bases, and 12 bases separated the two germline ends. CDR1 and CDR2 (germline): MNHEY, SVGAGI. The CDR3 is 13 amino acids. CDR3 nucleotide sequence: TGTGCCACTAACAGGGCCCCTAATGAAAAACTGTTTTTT. Its protein product is CATNRAPNEKLFF.

The rearrangement uses TRBV7-8 and TRBJ2-2; TRBD2 matches 13 bases. The CDR3 length is 19 residues. The V and J ends lost 3 bases and 0 bases, in that order; junction bases with no gene match: 7. CDR1 SGHVS and CDR2 FQNEAQ come from the germline V gene. This chain's CDR3 is CASSFGTSGENTNTGELFF. CDR3 DNA sequence: TGTGCCAGCAGCTTCGGGACTAGCGGGGAGAATACGAACACCGGGGAGCTGTTTTTT.

The chain is built from TRBV19 and TRBJ2-1; 9 bases align to TRBD1. The CDR3 totals 15 residues. Germline trimming cut 6 bases from V and 5 bases from J; bases unmatched to any gene: 8. CDR1 and CDR2 from the germline V gene are LNHDA and SQIVND (reference sequence). The CDR3 region has the DNA TGTGCCAGTAGCGATCCGGGACAGGGAAACAATGAGCAGTTCTTC. It yields the protein CASSDPGQGNNEQFF.

V and J are TRBV15 and TRBJ1-4, with 9 bases fitting TRBD1. Trimming removed 0 bases from V and 8 bases from J; junction bases left unmatched: 4. CDR3 size: 15 residues. Per germline, CDR1 LNHNV and CDR2 YYDKDF (reference sequence). CDR3 nucleotide sequence: TGTGCCACCAGCAGAGATAGGACAGGGGTCGAAAAACTGTTTTTT. Translation gives CATSRDRTGVEKLFF.

The chain couples TRBV3-1 (or the pseudogene TRBV3-2) to TRBJ1-6, with TRBD1 identical over 9 bases. Germline V gene lookup returns CDR1 LGHDT and CDR2 YNNKEL (reference sequence). The length of the CDR3 is 18 residues. V was clipped by 4 bases and J by 0 bases; unmatched bases: 7. CDR3 bases: TGTGCCAGCAGCCCGAGACAGGGGGTGAGCTCCTATAATTCACCCCTCCACTTT. Amino acid sequence: CASSPRQGVSSYNSPLHF.

About this clone: The germline gene is not matched at one end of the junction; a read error may be the cause. The chain links TRBV6-1 to TRBJ2-7, with 10 bases that match TRBD1. The V gene's germline CDR1 is MNHNS and CDR2 SASEGT. This CDR3 contains 13 residues. The CDR3 is CASSEGSLGTGDF. CDR3 DNA sequence: TGTGCCAGCAGTGAAGGGAGCCTCGGGACAGGGGACTTC.

This chain uses TRBV28 with TRBJ2-7, with TRBD2 as a possible D gene (5 bases). The CDR3 is 13 residues long. V dropped 6 bases and J dropped 0 bases, with 9 bases sitting between them. Germline CDR1 reads MDHEN; CDR2 reads SYDVKM. The CDR3 sequence is CASRSGVSYEQYF. The CDR3 DNA sequence: TGTGCCAGCAGATCCGGGGTCTCCTACGAGCAGTACTTC. The full variable domain, rest sourced from reference TRBV28 and TRBJ2-7, is DVKVTQSSRYLVKRTGEKVFLECVQDMDHENMFWYRQDPGLGLRLIYFSYDVKMKEKGDIPEGYSVSREKKERFSLILESASTNQTSMYLCASRSGVSYEQYFGPGTRLTVT.

The V and J genes are TRBV9 and TRBJ1-3, with D possibly matching TRBD1 (5 bases). V lost 2 bases to trimming and J lost 4 bases, with 13 bases between them. The CDR3 is 15 residues long. CDR1 is SGDLS, CDR2 YYNGEE, per germline. The chain's CDR3 is CASSVFGGSGNTIYF. The DNA for the CDR3 is TGTGCCAGCAGCGTCTTCGGGGGATCAGGAAACACCATATATTTT.

This clone appeared a single time. This chain uses TRBV15 with TRBJ2-7; the match to TRBD1 covers 10 bases. Germline V gene lookup returns CDR1 LNHNV and CDR2 YYDKDF (reference sequence). This CDR3 is built from 15 residues. Trimming cost V 3 bases and J 6 bases; bases outside gene matches: 8. CDR3 sequence: CATSRGTGEVGEQYF. CDR3 in DNA: TGTGCCACCAGCAGGGGGACAGGGGAAGTGGGCGAGCAGTACTTC.

This rearrangement joins TRBV10-3 to TRBJ2-2; D may be TRBD2 (5 bases). Germline-derived CDR1 and CDR2 are ENHRY and SYGVKD. Deletions cut 9 bases from V and 2 bases from J, with 25 bases between. The CDR3 is made up of 18 amino acids. CDR3 DNA: TGTGCCATTAGCACGAACAAGAAGAGCGGAGCCAACACCGGGGAGCTGTTTTTT. It yields the protein CAISTNKKSGANTGELFF.

J is TRBJ2-1 and V is TRBV5-1; D might be TRBD2 (5 bases). The length of the CDR3 is 16 residues. From germline, CDR1 is SGHRS and CDR2 YFSETQ. V lost 5 bases, J lost 0 bases, and 15 bases lay in between. The CDR3 DNA reads as TGCGCCAGCAGAGGTACGGCGGGTCCCTCCTACAATGAGCAGTTCTTC. Translated, it gives CASRGTAGPSYNEQFF. The full variable domain, completed using reference TRBV5-1 and TRBJ2-1, is KAGVTQTPRYLIKTRGQQVTLSCSPISGHRSVSWYQQTPGQGLQFLFEYFSETQRNKGNFPGRFSGRQFSNSRSEMNVSTLELGDSALYLCASRGTAGPSYNEQFFGPGTRLTVL.

V gene TRBV2 combines with J gene TRBJ2-3; 7 bases match TRBD2. The length of the CDR3 is 16 residues. V dropped 7 bases and J dropped 6; count of bases not matched to a gene: 16. Germline loops: CDR1 SNHLY, CDR2 FYNNEI. CDR3 in amino acids: CASTLRWASGGDTQYF. For the CDR3, the DNA is TGTGCCAGCACCCTACGGTGGGCTAGCGGAGGGGATACGCAGTATTTT.

This chain joins TRBV5-1 and TRBJ2-3, with D tentatively TRBD2 (7 bases). V was pared by 0 bases and J by 5 bases, with 10 bases between. CDR3 size: 14 residues. Per the germline V gene, CDR1 is SGHRS and CDR2 is YFSETQ. DNA for the CDR3: TGCGCCAGCAGCTTGGGCGGGGGCTTAGATACGCAGTATTTT. It codes for CASSLGGGLDTQYF.

Of note for this clone: A junction end diverges from the germline sequence, so it may reflect a read error. The J gene is TRBJ1-6, the V gene TRBV6-1, with TRBD1 as a possible D gene (5 bases). Looked up from germline, CDR1 is MNHNS and CDR2 is SASEGT. The CDR3 sequence is 14 residues long. The DNA for the CDR3 is TGTGCCAGCAATGAACGGGGGTCCAATTCACCCCTCCACTTT. Translating it yields CASNERGSNSPLHF.

The rearrangement joins TRBV10-3 to TRBJ1-2; D uncertain. In germline, CDR1 is ENHRY, CDR2 SYGVKD. Trimming stripped 1 base from V and 6 bases from J, with 15 bases between. CDR3 size: 15 residues. Here the CDR3 DNA reads TGTGCCATCAGTGAGTACGGAGGGTCTAGGGATGGCTACACCTTC. It is translated as CAISEYGGSRDGYTF.

The chain employs TRBV19 and TRBJ2-2; perhaps TRBD2 as D (6 bases). This CDR3 region has 15 residues. Germline CDR1 LNHDA, CDR2 SQIVND (reference sequence). Trimming stripped 4 bases from V and 1 base from J, with 10 bases between. The CDR3 DNA follows: TGTGCCAGTAGTAGGACTAAGTGGAACACCGGGGAGCTGTTTTTT. Protein product: CASSRTKWNTGELFF.

This clone has just a few counts. The chain couples TRBV7-3 to TRBJ2-1; 9 nucleotides line up with TRBD2. Germline CDR1 SGHTA, CDR2 FQGTGA. The CDR3 runs 16 residues. V shed 2 bases, J shed 0 bases, and the junction held 2 bases outside the gene matches. CDR3 in amino acids: CASSLLAGTSYNEQFF. The DNA for the CDR3 is TGTGCCAGCAGCTTACTAGCGGGAACCTCCTACAATGAGCAGTTCTTC.